Described below is a single T cell receptor (beta chain) sequence and its context. Its specificity is not known. This entry belongs to a study of CD8+ T cells in alopecia areata. The overall study: Treatment of the treated patients consisted of oral tofacitinib, 5 to 10 mg twice daily. Study results and caveats: Alphabeta T cells residing in normal skin are also sequenced in scalp samples. Compared with normal scalp, lesional scalp had higher clonality and more expanded CD8+ clones.

cDNA serving as the sequencing template came from extracted, reverse transcribed RNA. Clones were sequenced by immunoSEQ multiplex PCR, and TCRdb holds only the in-frame ones, with some missing. This sample has over 100,000 clones, with 45% to 50% found just once. Researchers took lesional scalp punch biopsies and peripheral blood from people who were alopecia areata patients. The germline CDR1 and CDR2 sequences are SGHAT and FQNNGV. There are 13 residues in the CDR3. The ends were cut back, 3 bases at V and 5 bases at J, with 9 bases in the middle. The gene calls are TRBV11-2 and TRBJ2-3; D call uncertain. This specimen consisted of CD8+ T cells sorted from blood, obtained at week 0. The sequence came from a human donor with alopecia areata. The chain's CDR3 is CASSFPGGDTQYF. The CDR3 DNA reads as TGTGCCAGCAGCTTTCCCGGCGGAGATACGCAGTATTTT.